The entry below gives a single T cell receptor (beta chain) sequence along with its context. Under the authors' procedure: Amplified reference gene primers provided the basis for estimating nucleated cell counts. Clones were sequenced by immunoSEQ multiplex PCR, and TCRdb holds only the in-frame ones, with some missing. The V and J calls and clone size are taken from that table; D and trimming were inferred from the DNA. This sample has over 450,000 clones, with about 88% found just once. This sample was included in a study of blood T cell repertoires in COVID-19. For the study at large: From the United States, Italy and Spain came samples of acute and convalescent COVID-19. Sources were T cells, B-cell-depleted T cells, or PBMCs; the material itself was cDNA or gDNA.

The germline gives CDR1 SGHDT, CDR2 YYEEEE. The CDR3 is 13 residues long. V gave up 10 bases and J gave up 3 bases, with 16 bases separating them. Seattle patient enrollment occurred during active infection, with longitudinal follow-up thereafter. The sequenced material came from peripheral blood. This receptor was obtained from a woman aged 45-65 years with COVID-19, enrolled during active disease. This chain uses TRBV5-6 with TRBJ1-1, with D perhaps TRBD1 (6 bases). The CDR3 spells CASTGGWDTEAFF. In DNA, the CDR3 is TGTGCCTCGACTGGGGGCTGGGACACTGAAGCTTTCTTT.